These 3 T cell receptor beta chains came from one sample sequenced in a study of T cell responses to AZD1222 COVID-19 vaccine. The method was immunoSEQ multiplex PCR; TCRdb's version includes in-frame clones alone and lacks a portion of them. The sample includes more than 50,000 clones, 87% of them seen just once. This sample comprised peripheral blood, obtained 28 days after the second AZD1222 dose. Every receptor here comes from an adult who received the AZD1222 COVID-19 vaccine.

This clone has just one count. The rearrangement uses TRBV6-6 and TRBJ2-3; D perhaps matches TRBD2 (6 bases). The CDR3 is 15 residues long. The germline V and J ends were trimmed by 6 bases and 6 bases, with 19 bases remaining between them. Germline values: CDR1 MNHNY, CDR2 SVGAGI (reference sequence). CDR3 bases: TGTGCCAGCAGACCCCGCTGGGGGGAGGAGGATACGCAGTATTTT. Its translation is CASRPRWGEEDTQYF.

This clone came up once. The chain carries TRBV4-1 and TRBJ2-1; perhaps TRBD2 as D (6 bases). The CDR3 runs to 17 residues. Germline CDR1 and CDR2: MGHRA and YSYEKL. Trimming cost V 4 bases and J 0 bases, with 16 bases left between them. The CDR3, as DNA: TGCGCCAGCAGCCCCGGCCTAGCGAGTAGCTCCTACAATGAGCAGTTCTTC. It specifies CASSPGLASSSYNEQFF.

The chain joins TRBV28 to TRBJ1-4; D is unclear. Trimming removed 4 bases at V and 7 bases at J, with 19 bases between. The CDR3 spans 16 residues. The germline gives CDR1 MDHEN, CDR2 SYDVKM. This CDR3 is CASSYPRGGEGEKLFF. CDR3 bases: TGTGCCAGCAGTTACCCCCGTGGCGGGGAGGGTGAAAAACTGTTTTTT.